This T cell receptor (beta chain) was retrieved from a study of T cell changes during pregnancy in multiple sclerosis. Using immunoSEQ multiplex PCR, the repertoire was profiled, and TCRdb retains in-frame clones only, with some absent. The sample holds tens of thousands of clones, roughly 96% seen once. Germline V gives CDR1 SEHNR, CDR2 FQNEAQ (reference sequence). The CDR3 spans 15 residues. The trim removed 0 bases at V and 4 bases at J, leaving 3 bases unmatched. The sequence was collected from a female donor with multiple sclerosis, enrolled in a pregnancy study. The V and J genes are TRBV7-9 and TRBJ1-3, with TRBD1 matching over 7 bases. The sequenced sample was CD8+ T cells from peripheral blood mononuclear cells, obtained after pregnancy. The CDR3 sequence is CASSLAKDRGNTIYF. The CDR3 bases are TGTGCCAGCAGCTTAGCTAAGGACAGGGGAAACACCATATATTTT.